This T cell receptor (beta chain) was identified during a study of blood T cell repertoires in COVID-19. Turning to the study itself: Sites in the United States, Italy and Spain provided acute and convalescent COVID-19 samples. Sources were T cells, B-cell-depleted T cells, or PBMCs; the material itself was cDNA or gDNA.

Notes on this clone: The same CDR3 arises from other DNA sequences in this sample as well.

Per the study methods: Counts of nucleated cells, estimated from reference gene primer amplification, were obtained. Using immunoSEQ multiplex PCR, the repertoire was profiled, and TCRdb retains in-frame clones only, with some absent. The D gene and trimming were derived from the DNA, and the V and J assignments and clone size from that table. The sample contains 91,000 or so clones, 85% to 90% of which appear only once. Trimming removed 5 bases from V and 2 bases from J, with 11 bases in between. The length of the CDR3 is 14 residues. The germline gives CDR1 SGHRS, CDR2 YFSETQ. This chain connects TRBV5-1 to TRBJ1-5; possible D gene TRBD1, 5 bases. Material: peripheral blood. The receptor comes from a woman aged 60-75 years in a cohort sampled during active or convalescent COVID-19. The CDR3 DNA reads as TGCGCCAGCAGTCCGACGGGGGGCAATCAGCCCCAGCATTTT. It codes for CASSPTGGNQPQHF.